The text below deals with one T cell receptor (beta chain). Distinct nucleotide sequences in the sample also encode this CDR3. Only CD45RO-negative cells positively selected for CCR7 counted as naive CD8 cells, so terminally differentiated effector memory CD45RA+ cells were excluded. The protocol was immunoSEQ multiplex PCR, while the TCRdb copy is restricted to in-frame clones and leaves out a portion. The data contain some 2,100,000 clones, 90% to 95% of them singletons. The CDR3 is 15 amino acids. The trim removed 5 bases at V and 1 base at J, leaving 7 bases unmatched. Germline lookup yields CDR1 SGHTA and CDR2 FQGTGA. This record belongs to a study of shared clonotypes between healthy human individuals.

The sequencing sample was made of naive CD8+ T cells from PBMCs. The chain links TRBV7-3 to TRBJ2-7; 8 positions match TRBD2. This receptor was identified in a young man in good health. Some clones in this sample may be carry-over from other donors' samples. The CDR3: CASSPGGGGSYEQYF. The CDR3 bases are TGTGCCAGCAGCCCCGGGGGGGGCGGATCCTACGAGCAGTACTTC. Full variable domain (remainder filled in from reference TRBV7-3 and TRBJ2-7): GAGVSQTPSNKVTEKGKYVELRCDPISGHTALYWYRQSLGQGPEFLIYFQGTGAADDSGLPNDRFFAVRPEGSVSTLKIQRTERGDSAVYLCASSPGGGGSYEQYFGPGTRLTVT.